This TCR beta chain was retrieved from a study of PD-1 blockade in classical Hodgkin lymphoma. Findings of the study overall: The study found complete responders had baseline diversity similar to newly diagnosed patients. Some patients began nivolumab under 1 year after ASCT. These patients were excluded from later analyses. According to reports, newly diagnosed patients had lower baseline TCR diversity than healthy donors, and relapsed/refractory patients had lower baseline TCR diversity still.

Produced via immunoSEQ multiplex PCR; TCRdb's table is partial and in-frame only. The repertoire consists of tens of thousands of clones, with less than 95% occurring once and the leading ten covering 10%. Time point denoted: cycle 4 day 1 (C4D1), after more than five weeks of nivolumab. Every patient relapsed after autologous stem cell transplantation, and brentuximab vedotin exposure varied. The study recorded best responses of complete response, partial response or progressive disease. CDR3 length: 11 amino acids. V was trimmed by 0 bases and J by 7 bases, leaving 4 bases between them. Germline CDR1 is SGHDT and CDR2 is YYEEEE. A note on this clone: Its antigen is not known.

The V call is TRBV5-6, the J call TRBJ1-1; D is ambiguous. Sequences were derived from peripheral blood mononuclear cells (PBMCs), sampled before the fourth cycle of nivolumab. The source is a human donor with classical Hodgkin lymphoma. The CDR3 sequence is CASSLVGEAFF. CDR3 bases: TGTGCCAGCAGCTTGGTAGGTGAAGCTTTCTTT.